Listed below are T cell receptor beta chains from one sample, sequenced in a study of cytomegalovirus exposure and HLA in healthy donors. Profiled with immunoSEQ multiplex PCR; TCRdb holds only in-frame clones, not every one. The profile shows some 170,000 clones, 70% to 90% of them singletons. The sample taken for sequencing was PBMCs. The receptors were gathered from a woman aged 18-29 years in good health and CMV-seronegative. CDR3s include the opening cysteine and the closing phenylalanine or tryptophan. The order of the fields is J gene, D gene, V gene, clone size, CDR3 protein, CDR3 DNA. The D gene is left open where the match is weak. Clone size is shown for a subset of rows, as once, few, many or a class of expanded clone.

TRBJ1-2 | TRBD1 | TRBV14 | - | CASSQFARGLSGYTF | TGTGCCAGCAGCCAATTTGCCAGGGGGCTCTCTGGCTACACCTTC
TRBJ1-1 | - | TRBV18 | - | CASPGPNTEAFF | TGTGCCAGCCCTGGGCCGAACACTGAAGCTTTCTTT
TRBJ2-5 | - | TRBV5-5 | - | CASSFWPTLREQYF | TGTGCCAGCAGCTTTTGGCCCACCCTGAGGGAGCAGTACTTC
TRBJ1-2 | TRBD1 | TRBV23-1 | - | CASSQSRQGPGNYGYTF | TGCGCCAGCAGTCAATCGCGACAGGGTCCGGGTAACTATGGCTACACCTTC
TRBJ2-3 | TRBD2 | TRBV4-2 | - | CASSRGGHRRGGTDTQYF | TGTGCCAGCAGCCGGGGTGGCCACAGGCGGGGGGGCACAGATACGCAGTATTTT
TRBJ1-4 | TRBD1 | TRBV5-4 | once | CASSFRQGTNEKLFF | TGTGCCAGCAGCTTTCGACAGGGTACTAATGAAAAACTGTTTTTT
TRBJ1-3 | - | TRBV2 | - | CASMRGTGNTIYF | TGTGCCAGCATGCGGGGGACTGGAAACACCATATATTTT
TRBJ1-4 | TRBD1 | TRBV18 | - | CASSQGASEEKLFF | TGTGCCAGCTCACAGGGGGCCTCAGAGGAAAAACTGTTTTTT
TRBJ2-1 | - | TRBV7-9 | - | CASLLPGGGGEQFF | TGTGCCAGCCTCCTCCCCGGCGGGGGCGGTGAGCAGTTCTTC
TRBJ1-2 | - | TRBV30 | - | CAWSLTGNYGYTF | TGTGCCTGGAGTCTGACAGGAAACTATGGCTACACCTTC